This T cell receptor (beta chain) derives from a study of graft-versus-host responses after intestinal transplantation. Study-wide context: Recipients across the board were started on anti-thymocyte globulin induction, then kept on tacrolimus and steroids for around three years.

Profiled with immunoSEQ multiplex PCR; TCRdb holds only in-frame clones, not every one. The sample includes approximately 90,000 clones, just under 95% seen only once; the top ten take approximately 0.4%. Concerning this clone itself: Its target is not known.

Deletions cut 5 bases from V and 2 bases from J, with 9 bases between. The CDR3 is 12 amino acids. Germline values: CDR1 SQVTM, CDR2 ANQGSEA. The clonotype was recovered from a human donor who was the organ donor for an intestinal transplant. The rearrangement joins TRBV29-1 to TRBJ1-2, with TRBD1 as a possible D gene (5 bases). The sequences come from unstimulated CD8+ T cells sorted from spleen or lymph node cells, collected before transplant. This CDR3 reads CSVIGANYGYTF. The DNA for the CDR3 is TGCAGCGTTATAGGGGCCAACTATGGCTACACCTTC.